The 26 T cell receptor beta chains in this list originate from one sample, sequenced in a study of blood T cell repertoires in COVID-19 (dated by TCRdb to about 2020). Library method: the immunoSEQ multiplex PCR assay. Imported from immuneACCESS, the table was reduced by TCRdb to in-frame sequences with V and J called. These copies leave out some clones; in studies compared against another copy, an unresolved V gene accounts for under half, and the cause of the remainder is not known. This sample is represented by around 180,000 clones; about 85% of them were singletons. About 9.4% of the sample lies in the top ten. Sequencing used peripheral blood. The receptor set was obtained from a woman older than 75 with acute or convalescent COVID-19.

The rearrangement uses TRBV7-6 and TRBJ2-2; D not certain. CDR1 and CDR2 from the germline V gene are SGHVS and FNYEAQ. The CDR3 sequence is 14 residues long. V lost 1 base and J 6 bases, leaving 9 bases between the germline ends. The CDR3 here is CASSLGVSAGELFF. The CDR3 nucleotides read TGTGCCAGCAGCTTAGGGGTCAGCGCCGGGGAGCTGTTTTTT.

V is TRBV5-4 and J is TRBJ1-1; D remains ambiguous. CDR1 is SGHNT, CDR2 YYREEE, per germline (reference sequence). The length of the CDR3 is 14 residues. V was cut by 0 bases and J by 3 bases, with 9 bases left in between. CDR3 loop: CASSLDARYTEAFF. DNA of the CDR3: TGTGCCAGCAGCTTGGACGCACGGTACACTGAAGCTTTCTTT.

The chain couples TRBV27 to TRBJ1-2, with TRBD1 as a possible D gene (5 bases). V lost 0 bases and J lost 2, with 13 bases in between. The CDR3 runs 16 residues. Germline CDR1 reads MNHEY; CDR2 reads SMNVEV (reference sequence). CDR3 sequence reads: CASSLSSGWANYGYTF. In DNA, the CDR3 is TGTGCCAGCAGTTTATCCTCAGGGTGGGCCAACTATGGCTACACCTTC.

J is TRBJ1-4 and V is TRBV5-1, with D perhaps TRBD1 (6 bases). Germline V gives CDR1 SGHRS, CDR2 YFSETQ. V gave up 4 bases and J gave up 5 bases, with 15 bases separating them. This CDR3 has 15 amino acids. The CDR3 nucleotides read TGCGCCAGCAGCCCCGAGTGGGGGCAAAATGAAAAACTGTTTTTT. It yields the protein CASSPEWGQNEKLFF.

The sample holds a few counts of this clone. V usage is TRBV7-8 and J usage is TRBJ1-2, with D tentatively TRBD1 (5 bases). V gave up 1 base and J gave up 0 bases, with 12 bases separating them. Per germline, CDR1 SGHVS and CDR2 FQNEAQ. This CDR3 has 16 residues. The CDR3 DNA reads TGTGCCAGCAGCTTAGTGGCAGGGTCCTCTAACTATGGCTACACCTTC. Protein sequence: CASSLVAGSSNYGYTF.

J is TRBJ2-5 and V is TRBV2, with 11 positions matching TRBD2. V was pared by 6 bases and J by 0 bases, with 6 bases of the junction left unmatched. Germline CDR1 reads SNHLY; CDR2 reads FYNNEI. There are 16 residues in the CDR3. The CDR3 is CASRSGTSGYQETQYF. The CDR3 nucleotides are TGTGCCAGCAGATCCGGGACTAGCGGTTACCAAGAGACCCAGTACTTC.

This chain joins TRBV7-9 and TRBJ2-1; D perhaps matches TRBD1 (6 bases). Germline V lookup: CDR1 SEHNR, CDR2 FQNEAQ (reference sequence). Trimming left V 8 bases short and J 1 base short, with 15 bases between. This CDR3 is built from 15 residues. This CDR3 is CASQPVTGSYNEQFF. The DNA for the CDR3 is TGTGCCAGCCAACCCGTAACAGGGTCCTACAATGAGCAGTTCTTC.

The J gene is TRBJ2-7, the V gene TRBV25-1, with TRBD1 matching over 8 bases. CDR1 and CDR2 from the germline V gene are MGHDK and SYGVNS. V lost 8 bases and J lost 6; bases outside the gene matches: 9. The length of the CDR3 is 13 residues. CDR3 sequence (DNA): TGTGCCAGCGGCGGACAGGGTCTGGCCGAGCAGTACTTC. Its translation is CASGGQGLAEQYF.

CDR3 sequence (DNA): TGTGCCAGCCGGGGGGTTGCTAGCACAGATACGCAGTATTTT. Protein sequence: CASRGVASTDTQYF. The V and J genes are TRBV2 and TRBJ2-3; 7 positions match TRBD2. Germline loops: CDR1 SNHLY, CDR2 FYNNEI. The CDR3 is made up of 14 amino acids. V was pared by 8 bases and J by 0 bases, with 5 bases of the junction left unmatched.

V usage is TRBV5-4 and J usage is TRBJ2-1, with D perhaps matching TRBD2 (6 bases). The length of the CDR3 is 15 residues. Germline V gene lookup returns CDR1 SGHNT and CDR2 YYREEE (reference sequence). V was cut by 5 bases and J by 0 bases, with 12 bases left in between. The CDR3, as DNA: TGTGCCAGCAGGGGGCGGGACTCCTCCTACAATGAGCAGTTCTTC. Translation: CASRGRDSSYNEQFF.

The chain combines TRBV11-2 with TRBJ1-4, with 9 bases matching TRBD1. This CDR3 region has 14 residues. With V trimmed by 3 bases and J by 8 bases, 4 bases remained unmatched. From germline, CDR1 is SGHAT and CDR2 FQNNGV. For the CDR3, the DNA is TGTGCCAGCAGCTTGGGGACAGGGCGAGAAAAACTGTTTTTT. Its protein product is CASSLGTGREKLFF.

The genes are TRBV18 and TRBJ1-1; 9 nucleotides match TRBD1. Germline CDR1 and CDR2: KGHSH and LQKENI. This CDR3 is 17 amino acids long. J gave up 6 bases and V 2 bases, and 13 bases lay outside the gene matches. The CDR3 region is CASSPTIGQGTLPEAFF. The CDR3, as DNA: TGTGCCAGCTCACCAACGATTGGACAGGGGACTCTTCCTGAAGCTTTCTTT.

This clone was detected only a few times. The chain recombines TRBV12-3 or TRBV12-4 with TRBJ2-3, with D maybe TRBD2 (6 bases). With 4 bases removed from V and 7 bases from J, the gap between germline ends came to 9 bases. The CDR3 extends over 12 amino acids. The CDR3 DNA follows: TGTGCCAGCAGTTCCGGGGGAAATACGCAGTATTTT. Amino acid sequence: CASSSGGNTQYF.

This chain joins TRBV6-1 and TRBJ1-6; 9 bases are shared with TRBD1. V was clipped by 2 bases and J by 8 bases; unmatched bases: 7. Germline V lookup: CDR1 MNHNS, CDR2 SASEGT. This CDR3 comprises 16 residues. The CDR3 loop reads CASSEFGTGSHSPLHF. Here the CDR3 DNA reads TGTGCCAGCAGTGAATTTGGGACAGGGTCGCATTCACCCCTCCACTTT.

This clone was seen just once. The chain uses TRBV20-1 and TRBJ1-1; no clear D gene. Germline CDR1 and CDR2: DFQATT and SNEGSKA (reference sequence). This CDR3 is built from 8 residues. V was shortened by 6 bases and J by 11 bases, with 7 bases between the two germline ends. The DNA for the CDR3 is TGCAGTGCCCAACGGGCTTTCTTT. It codes for CSAQRAFF.

V usage is TRBV6-5 and J usage is TRBJ1-1; a weak D match, TRBD1 (6 bases). CDR1 is MNHEY, CDR2 SVGAGI, per germline. CDR3 length: 14 residues. Trimming removed 0 bases at V and 4 bases at J, with 9 bases between. The CDR3 region has the DNA TGTGCCAGCAGTTACTCGAGGGGGGGCACTGAAGCTTTCTTT. Amino acid sequence: CASSYSRGGTEAFF.

This chain connects TRBV12-5 to TRBJ1-5, with 7 bases that match TRBD1. CDR3 length: 13 residues. Losses at the gene ends were 6 bases for V and 4 bases for J; bases not matched to a gene: 3. Germline V CDR1 and CDR2: LGHNT, FRNRAP. In DNA, the CDR3 is TGTGCTAGTGGATCAGGGGGGAATCAGCCCCAGCATTTT. Encoded protein: CASGSGGNQPQHF. Variable domain in full (rest from reference TRBV12-5 and TRBJ1-5): DARVTQTPRHKVTEMGQEVTMRCQPILGHNTVFWYRQTMMQGLELLAYFRNRAPLDDSGMPKDRFSAEMPDATLATLKIQPSEPRDSAVYFCASGSGGNQPQHFGDGTRLSIL.

The chain links TRBV20-1 to TRBJ1-1, with 8 bases identical to TRBD1. This CDR3 is built from 11 residues. Germline CDR1 DFQATT, CDR2 SNEGSKA (reference sequence). V lost 5 bases and J lost 9; bases outside the gene matches: 5. Here the CDR3 DNA reads TGCAGTGCTGCTCCAGGGGGCAAAGCTTTCTTT. This codes for CSAAPGGKAFF.

The rearrangement joins TRBV19 to TRBJ2-7; D is possibly TRBD1 (6 bases). This CDR3 region has 13 residues. Between the trimmed V and J ends, which lost 3 bases and 4 bases, there was a span of 10 bases. Per germline, CDR1 LNHDA and CDR2 SQIVND (reference sequence). CDR3 sequence reads: CASSIGGLYEQYF. CDR3 DNA sequence: TGTGCCAGTAGTATTGGGGGCTTGTACGAGCAGTACTTC. Full variable domain (rest looked up from reference TRBV19 and TRBJ2-7): DGGITQSPKYLFRKEGQNVTLSCEQNLNHDAMYWYRQDPGQGLRLIYYSQIVNDFQKGDIAEGYSVSREKKESFPLTVTSAQKNPTAFYLCASSIGGLYEQYFGPGTRLTVT.

In this sample, this clone turned up once. The genes are TRBV7-9 and TRBJ1-5; 9 positions match TRBD1. The germline gives CDR1 SEHNR, CDR2 FQNEAQ (reference sequence). This CDR3 region has 15 residues. The V gene end was trimmed by 5 bases and the J gene end by 7 bases; junction bases not matched to a gene: 9. CDR3 loop: CASSGGTGPWQPQHF. The CDR3 bases are TGTGCCAGCAGCGGAGGGACAGGGCCGTGGCAGCCCCAGCATTTT.

The chain has TRBV30 and TRBJ2-2, with D possibly matching TRBD2 (5 bases). CDR1 is GTSNPN and CDR2 is SVGIG in the germline V gene (reference sequence). V dropped 3 bases and J dropped 0 bases, with 11 bases sitting between them. This CDR3 has 15 amino acids. CDR3 protein: CAWRDSRTNTGELFF. CDR3 nucleotides: TGTGCCTGGAGGGACTCGAGGACGAACACCGGGGAGCTGTTTTTT.

This sequence joins TRBV5-4 and TRBJ2-1, with 7 positions matching TRBD1. Germline CDR1 and CDR2: SGHNT and YYREEE (reference sequence). The CDR3 length is 15 residues. Unmatched junction bases numbered 8, after V lost 4 bases and J lost 4 bases. The CDR3 DNA is TGTGCCAGCAGCATCGGGACAGAACCATACAATGAGCAGTTCTTC. It is translated as CASSIGTEPYNEQFF.

CDR3 DNA sequence: TGTGCCAGCAGCTTAGCCCCGGGACAGGGAGTAGCAAAACTGTTTTTT. This gives the protein CASSLAPGQGVAKLFF. This chain uses TRBV7-8 with TRBJ1-4, with 9 bases fitting TRBD1. CDR1 SGHVS and CDR2 FQNEAQ come from the germline V gene. The CDR3 is made up of 16 amino acids. Unmatched junction bases numbered 9, after V lost 0 bases and J lost 10 bases.

The chain couples TRBV19 to TRBJ2-5; 7 bases are a match to TRBD1. V was pared by 8 bases and J by 1 base, with 7 bases of the junction left unmatched. Germline V gives CDR1 LNHDA, CDR2 SQIVND (reference sequence). This CDR3 region has 14 residues. The CDR3 loop reads CASRVDRAQETQYF. The CDR3 DNA follows: TGTGCCAGTCGGGTAGACAGGGCCCAAGAGACCCAGTACTTC.

In its sample, this clone was seen once. The gene calls are TRBV3-1 (or the pseudogene TRBV3-2) and TRBJ2-1, with D possibly TRBD1 on 6 matching bases. Per the germline V gene, CDR1 is LGHDT and CDR2 is YNNKEL (reference sequence). The ends were cut back, 5 bases at V and 3 bases at J, with 11 bases in the middle. This CDR3 region has 14 residues. The CDR3 nucleotides read TGTGCCAGCAGCGCAGGGGCGGGCTACAATGAGCAGTTCTTC. This codes for CASSAGAGYNEQFF.

The chain carries TRBV4-1 and TRBJ2-3, with 7 bases aligning to TRBD1. Germline V gene sequence: CDR1 MGHRA, CDR2 YSYEKL. Losses at the gene ends were 0 bases for V and 8 bases for J; bases not matched to a gene: 5. The CDR3 sequence is 14 residues long. CDR3 sequence reads: CASSQERGLGTQYF. The CDR3 DNA reads TGCGCCAGCAGCCAAGAGAGGGGGCTCGGTACGCAGTATTTT.